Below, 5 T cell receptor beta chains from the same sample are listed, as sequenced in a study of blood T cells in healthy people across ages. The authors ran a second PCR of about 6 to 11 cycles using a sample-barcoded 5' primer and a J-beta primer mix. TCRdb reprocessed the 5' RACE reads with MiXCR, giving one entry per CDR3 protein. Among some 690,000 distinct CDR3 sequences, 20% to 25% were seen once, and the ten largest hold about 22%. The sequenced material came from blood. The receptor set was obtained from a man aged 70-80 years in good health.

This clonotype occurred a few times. CDR3 loop: CASSLRILRDSSYNEQFF. For the CDR3, the DNA is TGTGCCAGCAGCCTCCGTATTCTCCGGGACAGCTCCTACAATGAGCAGTTCTTC. The chain carries TRBV7-2 and TRBJ2-1; 7 bases are shared with TRBD1. This CDR3 is built from 18 residues. J was trimmed by 0 bases and V by 5 bases; bases with no gene match: 13. Germline-derived CDR1 and CDR2 are SGHTA and FQGNSA.

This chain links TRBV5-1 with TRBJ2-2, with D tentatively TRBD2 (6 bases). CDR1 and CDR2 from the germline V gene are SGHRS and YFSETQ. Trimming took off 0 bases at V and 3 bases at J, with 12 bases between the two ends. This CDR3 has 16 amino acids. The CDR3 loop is CASSLDPSVHTGELFF. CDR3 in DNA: TGCGCCAGCAGCTTGGACCCTAGCGTGCACACCGGGGAGCTGTTTTTT.

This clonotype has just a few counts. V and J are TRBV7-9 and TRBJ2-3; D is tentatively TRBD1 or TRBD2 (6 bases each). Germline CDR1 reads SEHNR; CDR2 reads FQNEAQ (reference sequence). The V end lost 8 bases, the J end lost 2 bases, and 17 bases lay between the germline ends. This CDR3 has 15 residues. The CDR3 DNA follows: TGTGCCAGCCATGAAACGGGGGCTCCCACAGATACGCAGTATTTT. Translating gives CASHETGAPTDTQYF. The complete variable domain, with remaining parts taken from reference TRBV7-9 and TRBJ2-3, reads DTGVSQNPRHKITKRGQNVTFRCDPISEHNRLYWYRQTLGQGPEFLTYFQNEAQLEKSRLLSDRFSAERPKGSFSTLEIQRTEQGDSAMYLCASHETGAPTDTQYFGPGTRLTVL.

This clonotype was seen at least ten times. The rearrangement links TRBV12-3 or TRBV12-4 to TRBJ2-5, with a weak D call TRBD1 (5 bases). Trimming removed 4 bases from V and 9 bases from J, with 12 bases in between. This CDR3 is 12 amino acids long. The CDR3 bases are TGTGCCAGCAGTTCTGACAGCCGGCCCCAGTACTTC. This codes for CASSSDSRPQYF.

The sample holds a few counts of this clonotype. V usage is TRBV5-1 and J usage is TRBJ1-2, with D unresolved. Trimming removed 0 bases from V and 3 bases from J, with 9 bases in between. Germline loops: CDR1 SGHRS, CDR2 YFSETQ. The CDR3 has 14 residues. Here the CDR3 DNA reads TGCGCCAGCAGCTTGGTTCCTAGCGACTATGGCTACACCTTC. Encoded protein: CASSLVPSDYGYTF.